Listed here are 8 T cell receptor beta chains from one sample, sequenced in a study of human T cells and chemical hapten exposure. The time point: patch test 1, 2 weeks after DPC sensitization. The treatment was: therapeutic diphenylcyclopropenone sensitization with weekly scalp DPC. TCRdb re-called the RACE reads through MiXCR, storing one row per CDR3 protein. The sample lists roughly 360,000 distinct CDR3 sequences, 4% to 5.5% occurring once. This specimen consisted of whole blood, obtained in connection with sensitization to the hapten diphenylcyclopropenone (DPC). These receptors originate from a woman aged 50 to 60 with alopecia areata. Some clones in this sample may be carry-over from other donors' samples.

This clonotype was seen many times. The DNA of the CDR3 is TGTGCCAGCAGCTCCATGGGACAGGCTAGGACCCAGATTCGGCAGCCCCAGCATTTT. Its protein is CASSSMGQARTQIRQPQHF. This rearrangement joins TRBV7-3 to TRBJ1-5; TRBD1 aligns across 8 bases. Unmatched junction bases numbered 21, after V lost 4 bases and J lost 7 bases. The CDR3 sequence is 19 residues long. The germline CDR1 and CDR2 sequences are SGHTA and FQGTGA. The variable domain in full, completed from reference TRBV7-3 and TRBJ1-5, reads GAGVSQTPSNKVTEKGKYVELRCDPISGHTALYWYRQSLGQGPEFLIYFQGTGAADDSGLPNDRFFAVRPEGSVSTLKIQRTERGDSAVYLCASSSMGQARTQIRQPQHFGDGTRLSIL.

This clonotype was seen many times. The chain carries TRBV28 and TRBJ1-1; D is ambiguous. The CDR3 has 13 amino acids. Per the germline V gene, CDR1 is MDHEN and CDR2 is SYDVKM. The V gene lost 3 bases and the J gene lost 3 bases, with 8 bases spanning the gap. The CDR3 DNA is TGTGCCAGCAGTTTGGGAGCTTACACTGAAGCTTTCTTT. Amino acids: CASSLGAYTEAFF.

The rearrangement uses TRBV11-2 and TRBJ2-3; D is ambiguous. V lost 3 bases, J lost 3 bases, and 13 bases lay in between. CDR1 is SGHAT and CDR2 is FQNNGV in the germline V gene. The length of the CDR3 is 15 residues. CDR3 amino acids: CASSFMGSATDTQYF. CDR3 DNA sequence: TGTGCCAGCAGCTTTATGGGCTCAGCAACAGATACGCAGTATTTT.

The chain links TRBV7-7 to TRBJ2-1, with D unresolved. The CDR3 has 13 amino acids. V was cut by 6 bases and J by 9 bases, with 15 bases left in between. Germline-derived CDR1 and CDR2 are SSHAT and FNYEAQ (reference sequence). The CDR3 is CASSIGLGTEQFF. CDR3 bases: TGTGCCAGCAGTATAGGGCTAGGCACTGAGCAGTTCTTC.

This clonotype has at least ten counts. CDR3 in amino acids: CASSQVLAGGNEQFF. CDR3 nucleotide sequence: TGTGCCAGCAGCCAAGTTCTAGCGGGGGGCAATGAGCAGTTCTTC. The V and J genes are TRBV3-1 and TRBJ2-1, with TRBD2 identical over 11 bases. This CDR3 comprises 15 residues. V trimming: 1 base; J trimming: 6 bases; junction bases outside the gene matches: 2. Germline-derived CDR1 and CDR2 are LGHDT and YNNKEL (reference sequence).

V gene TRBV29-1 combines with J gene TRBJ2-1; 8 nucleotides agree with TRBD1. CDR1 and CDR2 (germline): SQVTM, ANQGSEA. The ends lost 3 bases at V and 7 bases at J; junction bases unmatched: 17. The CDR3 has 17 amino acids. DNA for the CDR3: TGCAGCGTTGATATACCGCTCGGGGGACAGGTGTGGAATGAGCAGTTCTTC. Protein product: CSVDIPLGGQVWNEQFF.

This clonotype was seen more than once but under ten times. CDR3 DNA: TGTGCCAGCAGTTTATGGGGCGGAGGTTCCTACAATGAGCAGTTCTTC. Amino acids: CASSLWGGGSYNEQFF. The chain combines TRBV28 with TRBJ2-1, with a weak D call TRBD2 (5 bases). The CDR3 is made up of 16 amino acids. V was cut by 0 bases and J by 1 base, with 10 bases left in between. Germline V gene data show CDR1 as MDHEN and CDR2 as SYDVKM.

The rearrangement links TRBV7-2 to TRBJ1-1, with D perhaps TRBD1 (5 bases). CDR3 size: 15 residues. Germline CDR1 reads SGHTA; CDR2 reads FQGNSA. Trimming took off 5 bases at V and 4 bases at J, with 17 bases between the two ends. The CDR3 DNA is TGTGCCAGCAGCCCGACAATCGGGGGGAGCACTGAAGCTTTCTTT. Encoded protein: CASSPTIGGSTEAFF.